The text below deals with one T cell receptor beta chain. CDR1 is SGHTA, CDR2 FQGNSA, per germline. CDR3 length equals 15 residues. Deletions cut 5 bases from V and 3 bases from J, with 17 bases between. Here immunoSEQ multiplex PCR was the method, and the copy in TCRdb shows in-frame clones only, minus some. The table has about 64,000 clones, 88% seen once. This entry comes from a study of OX40 agonist ivuxolimab in advanced cancers. Sequencing was performed on CD4+ or CD8+ T cells sorted from blood, taken in a trial of the OX40 agonist ivuxolimab. V usage is TRBV7-2 and J usage is TRBJ2-7; D is possibly TRBD2 (6 bases). This sequence originates from an adult with an advanced solid tumor such as melanoma, head and neck, liver or kidney cancer. CDR3 sequence (DNA): TGTGCCAGCAGCCTCGGGGGAAACCCCGGCTACGAGCAGTACTTC. Translating it yields CASSLGGNPGYEQYF.